This TCR gamma chain came from a study of γδ T cells in repeated Plasmodium falciparum infection. Across the whole study: Malaria-naive adults were infected with P. falciparum NF54 four times over about 600 days. Sampling occurred at baseline, pre-infection for selected infections, and 21 days post-infection. Whole-study results and caveats: Malian children's Vdelta2-negative repertoires appeared more expanded and less diverse than Australians'. Waves of new clonotype selection appeared after repeated controlled infections in Vdelta2-negative, largely Vdelta1+, gammadelta T cells.

Vgamma9/Vdelta2+ and Vdelta2-negative gammadelta T cells were flow-sorted from PBMC for bulk sequencing. This clone has ten or more counts. Its antigen remains unidentified. TCRdb's entry gives the protein of a much larger clone, which mismatches this DNA's translation at residue 4, likely from a read error; the protein reported here is translated from the DNA. CDR1 and CDR2 (germline): GITISATS, ISYDGTV (reference sequence). This CDR3 has 17 residues. TCRdb ran CATT on the multiplex PCR reads. The sample includes 11,000 to 15,000 gamma-chain clones, under 2% seen only once; the top ten take approximately 30%.

Sequences were obtained from gamma-delta T cells from blood. The chain combines TRGV9 with TRGJ1 or TRGJ2. No J gene was available from TCRdb, and it was assigned here by a germline match of the DNA. The receptor's source is a pool of human donors (malaria-infected and uninfected, not separated). The CDR3 DNA follows: TGTGCCTTGCGGGAGGCCTACAAATATCAGAATTATTATAAGAAACTCTTT. It translates to CALREAYKYQNYYKKLF.